The clone carrying this T cell receptor beta chain was recorded at least ten times. Its specificity is not known. These data belong to a study of T cells in Graves' hyperthyroidism and ophthalmopathy. Study observations and caveats: Separating ophthalmopathy from stable hyperthyroidism was achieved by a 13 V-J model. Blood samples included most of the expanded thyroid clonotypes exceeding 0.001.

RNA transcripts provided the source from which TCR beta CDR3 regions were amplified. In the first-round RT-PCR of the TCR CDR3, the HTBI primer set was used. TCRdb called the multiplex PCR reads again in MiXCR, with one record for every CDR3 protein. There are 250,000 or so distinct CDR3 sequences in the sample; roughly 15% occur only once, and 25% to 30% lies in the top ten. Ophthalmopathy cases scored 3 or more on the Clinical Activity Score and 4 or more on NOSPECS grade, with duration below 3 months. From more than 9.5 ml of fresh peripheral blood, PBMCs were isolated. This CDR3 has 18 amino acids. The V and J ends lost 7 bases and 0 bases respectively, with 24 bases between them. Germline V gives CDR1 MDHEN, CDR2 SYDVKM.

V is TRBV28 and J is TRBJ1-2; D may be TRBD1 (6 bases). The source is a woman aged 18-35 years with Graves' ophthalmopathy. Sample: blood. The CDR3 DNA is TGTGCCAGCACCTCCGGGGGCCGTTACACCAGAACTAACTATGGCTACACCTTC. Its protein is CASTSGGRYTRTNYGYTF.